This TCR beta chain was found in a study of CD8+ T cells in alopecia areata. Study-wide background: Patients received oral tofacitinib, 5 to 10 mg twice daily, for moderate-to-severe alopecia areata.

The length of the CDR3 is 12 residues. Germline loops: CDR1 SGHDN, CDR2 FVKESK. Isolated RNA was reverse transcribed into cDNA used as the sequencing template. Produced via immunoSEQ multiplex PCR; TCRdb's table is partial and in-frame only. This table holds some 170,000 clones, 63% found once. Worth noting for this clone: One junction end does not reproduce the germline sequence, and a read error may be involved.

This sequence was found in a human donor with alopecia areata. V is TRBV14 and J is TRBJ2-2, with D perhaps TRBD2 (7 bases). The sample in question was CD4+ T cells sorted from blood, obtained at week 0. In DNA, the CDR3 is TGTGCCAGCAGCCAAGGTGCGGGGGCGCTGTTTTTT. It is translated as CASSQGAGALFF.